Below, 24 T cell receptor beta chains from the same sample are listed, as sequenced in a study of regulatory T cells in long-lasting Graves disease. HTBI primers from iRepertoire and Arm-PCR of CDR3 regions yielded the TCR beta libraries. TCRdb re-derived calls from the multiplex PCR reads in MiXCR, one entry per CDR3 protein. The sample has fewer than 400,000 distinct CDR3 sequences; over 15% are singletons. As for time point: newly diagnosed GD, antithyroid drugs for less than 3 months. Extracted PBMC RNA gave rise to the TCR library. The sequencing here drew on peripheral blood mononuclear cells (PBMCs), taken at new diagnosis, from a patient treated with antithyroid drugs. All receptors come from a female donor with Graves disease.

This clonotype was observed at least ten times. This chain connects TRBV7-9 to TRBJ2-5; D is unclear. Trimming shortened V by 4 bases and J by 5 bases, and 8 bases separated the two germline ends. Germline V gives CDR1 SEHNR, CDR2 FQNEAQ (reference sequence). The CDR3 loop spans 12 amino acids. In nucleotides, the CDR3 is TGTGCCAGCAGCTCGTTTCTGGAGACCCAGTACTTC. This codes for CASSSFLETQYF. Full variable domain (outside the CDR3, taken from reference TRBV7-9 and TRBJ2-5): DTGVSQNPRHKITKRGQNVTFRCDPISEHNRLYWYRQTLGQGPEFLTYFQNEAQLEKSRLLSDRFSAERPKGSFSTLEIQRTEQGDSAMYLCASSSFLETQYFGPGTRLLVL.

Many counts were recorded for this clonotype. The chain recombines TRBV11-2 with TRBJ2-5; 7 nucleotides align to TRBD2. Germline assignment: CDR1 SGHAT and CDR2 FQNNGV. V gave up 1 base and J gave up 7 bases; unmatched junction bases: 3. The CDR3 is 13 amino acids. The CDR3 bases are TGTGCCAGCAGCTTAGGATCGGGGGGGACCCAGTACTTC. Translated: CASSLGSGGTQYF.

The table lists this clonotype with many counts. The chain has TRBV19 and TRBJ2-2, with 11 positions matching TRBD2. Germline trimming cut 7 bases from V and 7 bases from J; bases unmatched to any gene: 14. Germline V lookup: CDR1 LNHDA, CDR2 SQIVND (reference sequence). This CDR3 contains 17 residues. CDR3 nucleotide sequence: TGTGCCAGTACCGACCCGGCACTAGCGGGAGACCTCGGGGAGCTGTTTTTT. Protein sequence: CASTDPALAGDLGELFF.

This chain joins TRBV28 and TRBJ1-2, with 7 bases fitting TRBD1. This CDR3 contains 14 residues. The V gene's germline CDR1 is MDHEN and CDR2 SYDVKM. V shed 5 bases and J 4 bases; nucleotides not matched to a gene: 7. For the CDR3, the DNA is TGTGCCAGCAGTACCGGGACAGACTTCTATGGCTACACCTTC. Amino acids: CASSTGTDFYGYTF.

This clonotype showed up just a few times. The V gene is TRBV29-1, the J gene TRBJ1-5; 7 bases match TRBD1. CDR3 length: 14 amino acids. The ends lost 7 bases at V and 2 bases at J; junction bases unmatched: 8. Looked up from germline, CDR1 is SQVTM and CDR2 is ANQGSEA. CDR3: CSALTGMGNQPQHF. In DNA, the CDR3 is TGCAGCGCACTGACAGGGATGGGCAATCAGCCCCAGCATTTT.

This clonotype was detected many times. The V call is TRBV5-1, the J call TRBJ2-7; D remains ambiguous. Germline V gene data show CDR1 as SGHRS and CDR2 as YFSETQ. The length of the CDR3 is 15 residues. Between the trimmed V and J ends, which lost 4 bases and 7 bases, there was a span of 21 bases. The CDR3 DNA reads TGCGCCAGCAGCCACGACCTAATTGGATTGGGGGAGCAGTACTTC. Translating gives CASSHDLIGLGEQYF. Supplemented by reference TRBV5-1 and TRBJ2-7, the full variable domain reads KAGVTQTPRYLIKTRGQQVTLSCSPISGHRSVSWYQQTPGQGLQFLFEYFSETQRNKGNFPGRFSGRQFSNSRSEMNVSTLELGDSALYLCASSHDLIGLGEQYFGPGTRLTVT.

This clonotype has ten or more counts. V is TRBV5-1 and J is TRBJ1-2, with unresolved D. Trimming shortened V by 3 bases and J by 6 bases, and 9 bases separated the two germline ends. This CDR3 comprises 12 residues. Per the germline V gene, CDR1 is SGHRS and CDR2 is YFSETQ. The CDR3 is CASSSWANGYTF. The DNA of the CDR3 is TGCGCCAGCAGCTCGTGGGCGAATGGCTACACCTTC.

Comments on this clonotype: This may come from a read error, since a much larger clone is one base off. The J gene is TRBJ2-3, the V gene TRBV20-1; D gene ambiguous. The CDR3 extends over 12 amino acids. Germline V gene sequence: CDR1 DFQATT, CDR2 SNEGSKA (reference sequence). Trimming pared 6 bases from V and 1 base from J, leaving 8 bases between. CDR3 loop: CSATPGTDTQYF. CDR3 nucleotides: TGCAGTGCAACCCCTGGCACAGATACGCAGTATTTT.

Comments on this clonotype: The junction departs from germline at one end; a sequencing error may be responsible. The chain uses TRBV18 and TRBJ2-1; 13 positions match TRBD2. The CDR3 spans 17 residues. Per the germline V gene, CDR1 is KGHSH and CDR2 is LQKENI. The CDR3 coding sequence is TGTGCCAGCTCCCCACGGACTAGCGGGAGTTCCCACAATGAGCAGTTCTTC. Its translation is CASSPRTSGSSHNEQFF.

The chain joins TRBV12-3 or TRBV12-4 to TRBJ1-6; TRBD1 agrees at 8 bases. The CDR3 is 16 residues long. V was clipped by 4 bases and J by 7 bases; unmatched bases: 9. Here the CDR3 DNA reads TGTGCCAGCAGTTCCGCCCAGGGGGCGCGGAATTCACCCCTCCACTTT. It encodes CASSSAQGARNSPLHF.

At least ten counts were recorded for this clonotype. V gene TRBV28 combines with J gene TRBJ2-3; D uncertain. V was clipped by 2 bases and J by 1 base, with 10 bases between them. The CDR3 consists of 15 residues. Germline CDR1 is MDHEN and CDR2 is SYDVKM. The CDR3 region has the DNA TGTGCCAGCAGTTTACAGCGTTCGGGCACAGATACGCAGTATTTT. Encoded protein: CASSLQRSGTDTQYF.

This clonotype was counted ten times or more. The chain joins TRBV30 to TRBJ1-1; 9 nucleotides align to TRBD1. Germline lookup yields CDR1 GTSNPN and CDR2 SVGIG (reference sequence). V trimming: 5 bases; J trimming: 0 bases; junction bases outside the gene matches: 4. The CDR3 runs to 14 residues. DNA for the CDR3: TGTGCCTGGGGGACAGGGCCTTTGAACACTGAAGCTTTCTTT. It yields the protein CAWGTGPLNTEAFF.

Concerning this clonotype itself: Here the CDR3 omits its conserved ending phenylalanine or tryptophan, so a read error is the likely source. The gene calls are TRBV3-1 and TRBJ2-2, with 7 bases that match TRBD1. CDR1 and CDR2 (germline): LGHDT, YNNKEL (reference sequence). The junction had 9 bases not matched to a gene; V was cut back by 3 bases and J by 5 bases. This CDR3 contains 16 residues. In DNA form, the CDR3 reads TGTGCCAGCAGCCAGGGGACAGTCGGATCTACCGGGGAGCTGTTTTCT. As protein: CASSQGTVGSTGELFS.

This chain links TRBV30 with TRBJ1-1; D not certain. Looked up from germline, CDR1 is GTSNPN and CDR2 is SVGIG (reference sequence). CDR3 length equals 11 residues. V gave up 1 base and J gave up 6 bases, with 6 bases separating them. The CDR3 loop is CAWSGFSEAFF. As DNA, the CDR3 is TGTGCCTGGAGTGGGTTCTCTGAAGCTTTCTTT.

In its sample, this clonotype was seen many times. CDR3 sequence: CAWSDNTGELFF. CDR3 nucleotides: TGTGCCTGGAGTGATAACACCGGGGAGCTGTTTTTT. J is TRBJ2-2 and V is TRBV30; no firm D call. Germline-derived CDR1 and CDR2 are GTSNPN and SVGIG (reference sequence). The CDR3 loop spans 12 amino acids. Deletions cut 1 base from V and 2 bases from J, with 2 bases between. Using reference TRBV30 and TRBJ2-2 for the parts outside the CDR3, the full variable domain is SQTIHQWPATLVQPVGSPLSLECTVEGTSNPNLYWYRQAAGRGLQLLFYSVGIGQISSEVPQNLSASRPQDRQFILSSKKLLLSDSGFYLCAWSDNTGELFFGEGSRLTVL.

The V and J genes are TRBV29-1 and TRBJ1-1; tentatively, D is TRBD1 (5 bases). This CDR3 has 13 residues. Between the trimmed V and J ends, which lost 6 bases and 3 bases, there was a span of 14 bases. Germline values: CDR1 SQVTM, CDR2 ANQGSEA. The CDR3 coding sequence is TGCAGCGTCCGCCAGGTCAGGGACACTGAAGCTTTCTTT. Translated: CSVRQVRDTEAFF.

CDR3 sequence (DNA): TGTGCCACCAGCAGAGATCTACGGACAGGGGAGGTTGAGTACTTC. It encodes CATSRDLRTGEVEYF. The V call is TRBV15, the J call TRBJ2-4; 9 nucleotides align to TRBD1. The CDR3 loop spans 15 amino acids. The J segment lost 14 bases and the V segment lost 0 bases, leaving 11 bases of the junction unmatched. Per germline, CDR1 LNHNV and CDR2 YYDKDF (reference sequence).

This chain links TRBV3-1 with TRBJ2-1; 8 nucleotides match TRBD2. The V gene end was trimmed by 5 bases and the J gene end by 5 bases; junction bases not matched to a gene: 5. Germline values: CDR1 LGHDT, CDR2 YNNKEL (reference sequence). This CDR3 region has 14 residues. The CDR3 reads CASSLVAGHNEQFF. The CDR3 DNA follows: TGTGCCAGCAGCTTAGTAGCGGGACACAATGAGCAGTTCTTC.

This clonotype was seen repeatedly, ten times or more. The J gene is TRBJ2-7, the V gene TRBV7-3, with TRBD1 identical over 10 bases. This CDR3 is built from 14 residues. The germline V gene encodes CDR1 SGHTA and CDR2 FQGTGA. Trimming took 10 bases from V and 6 from J; bases not matched to a gene: 12. CDR3 amino acids: CATFTGTGVVEQYF. The CDR3 coding sequence is TGTGCCACCTTCACCGGGACAGGGGTGGTCGAGCAGTACTTC. Full variable domain (missing parts from reference TRBV7-3 and TRBJ2-7): GAGVSQTPSNKVTEKGKYVELRCDPISGHTALYWYRQSLGQGPEFLIYFQGTGAADDSGLPNDRFFAVRPEGSVSTLKIQRTERGDSAVYLCATFTGTGVVEQYFGPGTRLTVT.

In its sample, this clonotype was seen many times. V usage is TRBV30 and J usage is TRBJ2-7; 14 bases line up with TRBD2. Per the germline V gene, CDR1 is GTSNPN and CDR2 is SVGIG (reference sequence). V was clipped by 2 bases and J by 2 bases; unmatched bases: 5. There are 16 residues in the CDR3. The CDR3: CAWSSGTSGGTYEQYF. CDR3 sequence (DNA): TGTGCCTGGAGTTCTGGGACTAGCGGGGGAACCTACGAGCAGTACTTC.

In the case of this clonotype: This likely traces to a read error, being one base from a far larger clone. The chain uses TRBV11-2 and TRBJ1-2, with D possibly being TRBD1 (5 bases). The CDR3 extends over 13 amino acids. Germline V gene sequence: CDR1 SGHAT, CDR2 FQNNGV. V gave up 4 bases and J gave up 13 bases, with 19 bases separating them. CDR3 region: CASSSPGRESTTF. The CDR3 nucleotides read TGTGCCAGCAGCTCCCCGGGACGGGAGTCGACCACCTTC.

This sequence joins TRBV28 and TRBJ2-5; 12 nucleotides match TRBD1. The CDR3 contains 19 residues. V lost 5 bases, J lost 5 bases, and 18 bases stayed unmatched. The germline V gene encodes CDR1 MDHEN and CDR2 SYDVKM. Here the CDR3 DNA reads TGTGCCAGCAGTCCTCTAGTTGTCCGGGACAGGGGGCGCGGGGAGACCCAGTACTTC. This translates into CASSPLVVRDRGRGETQYF.

This clonotype was recorded at least ten times. V gene TRBV20-1 combines with J gene TRBJ1-2; the D gene is possibly TRBD1 (6 bases). Per the germline V gene, CDR1 is DFQATT and CDR2 is SNEGSKA (reference sequence). CDR3 size: 14 residues. The germline V and J ends were trimmed by 1 base and 4 bases, with 13 bases remaining between them. CDR3 sequence (DNA): TGCAGTGCTAGAGTACCAGGGGTTGGCTATGGCTACACCTTC. This encodes CSARVPGVGYGYTF.

This clonotype was recorded many times. The chain couples TRBV2 to TRBJ2-2; 9 positions match TRBD2. Losses at the gene ends were 6 bases for V and 4 bases for J; bases not matched to a gene: 6. The germline V gene encodes CDR1 SNHLY and CDR2 FYNNEI. The CDR3 has 15 residues. CDR3 in DNA: TGTGCCAGCAGAGTAGCGGGAGAGGGCACCGGGGAGCTGTTTTTT. Protein sequence: CASRVAGEGTGELFF. Drawing the rest from reference TRBV2 and TRBJ2-2, the complete variable domain is EPEVTQTPSHQVTQMGQEVILRCVPISNHLYFYWYRQILGQKVEFLVSFYNNEISEKSEIFDDQFSVERPDGSNFTLKIRSTKLEDSAMYFCASRVAGEGTGELFFGEGSRLTVL.